This T cell receptor (beta chain) stems from a study of beta chain features in type 1 diabetes. Study conclusions and caveats: At VDJ recombination sites, type 1 diabetes patients had fewer insertions and more deleted nucleotides.

The sequenced template was cDNA made from the entire isolated RNA. Generated by immunoSEQ multiplex PCR, the TCRdb table keeps only in-frame clones and is missing some. The table has about half a million clones, approximately 10% seen once; the top ten hold 0.04% to 0.05%. This clone occurred a few times. Its antigen is not known. CDR3 length: 14 residues. Germline V CDR1 and CDR2: SGHVS, FQNEAQ. The V gene lost 0 bases and the J gene lost 7 bases, with 12 bases spanning the gap. The chain carries TRBV7-8 and TRBJ2-5; D remains unclear. The specimen was naive CD4+ T cells from blood. The TCR comes from a woman between 18 and 30 years old in good health. CDR3 in amino acids: CASSLAPLEMTQYF. In DNA, the CDR3 is TGTGCCAGCAGCTTAGCCCCCTTGGAAATGACCCAGTACTTC.